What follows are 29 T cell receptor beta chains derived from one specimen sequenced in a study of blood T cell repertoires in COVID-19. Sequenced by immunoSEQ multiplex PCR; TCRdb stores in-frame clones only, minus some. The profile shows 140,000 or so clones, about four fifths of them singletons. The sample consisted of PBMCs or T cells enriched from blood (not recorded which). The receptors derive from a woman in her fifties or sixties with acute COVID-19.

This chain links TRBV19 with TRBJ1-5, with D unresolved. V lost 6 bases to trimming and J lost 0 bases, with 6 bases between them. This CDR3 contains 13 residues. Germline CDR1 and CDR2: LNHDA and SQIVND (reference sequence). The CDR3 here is CASSDNSNQPQHF. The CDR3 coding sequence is TGTGCCAGTAGCGACAATAGCAATCAGCCCCAGCATTTT.

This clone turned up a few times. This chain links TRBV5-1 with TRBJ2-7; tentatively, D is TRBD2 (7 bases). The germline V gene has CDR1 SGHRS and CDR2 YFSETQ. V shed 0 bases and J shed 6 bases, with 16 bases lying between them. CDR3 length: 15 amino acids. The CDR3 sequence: CASSLALGGQGEQYF. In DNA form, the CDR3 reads TGCGCCAGCAGCTTGGCCCTCGGGGGGCAGGGCGAGCAGTACTTC. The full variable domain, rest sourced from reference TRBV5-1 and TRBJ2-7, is KAGVTQTPRYLIKTRGQQVTLSCSPISGHRSVSWYQQTPGQGLQFLFEYFSETQRNKGNFPGRFSGRQFSNSRSEMNVSTLELGDSALYLCASSLALGGQGEQYFGPGTRLTVT.

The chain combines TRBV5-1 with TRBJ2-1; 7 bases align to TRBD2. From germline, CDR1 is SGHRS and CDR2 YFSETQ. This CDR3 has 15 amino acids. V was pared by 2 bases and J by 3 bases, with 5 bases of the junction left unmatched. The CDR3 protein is CASSLPLADYNEQFF. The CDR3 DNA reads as TGCGCCAGCAGCTTACCCCTAGCGGACTACAATGAGCAGTTCTTC. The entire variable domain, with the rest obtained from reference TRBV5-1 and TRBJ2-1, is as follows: KAGVTQTPRYLIKTRGQQVTLSCSPISGHRSVSWYQQTPGQGLQFLFEYFSETQRNKGNFPGRFSGRQFSNSRSEMNVSTLELGDSALYLCASSLPLADYNEQFFGPGTRLTVL.

CDR3 sequence: CASSQESGSGNTIYF. The CDR3 DNA reads as TGTGCCAGCAGCCAAGAGAGCGGCTCTGGAAACACCATATATTTT. The chain combines TRBV4-2 with TRBJ1-3; D is ambiguous. Germline V gene sequence: CDR1 LGHNA, CDR2 YNFKEQ. This CDR3 region has 15 residues. The V end lost 0 bases, the J end lost 0 bases, and 6 bases lay between the germline ends.

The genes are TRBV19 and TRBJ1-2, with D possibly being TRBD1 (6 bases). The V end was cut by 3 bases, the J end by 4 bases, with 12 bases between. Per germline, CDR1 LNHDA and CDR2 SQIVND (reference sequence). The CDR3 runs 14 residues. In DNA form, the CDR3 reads TGTGCCAGTAGTATGGCCCGGACAGCCTATGGCTACACCTTC. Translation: CASSMARTAYGYTF.

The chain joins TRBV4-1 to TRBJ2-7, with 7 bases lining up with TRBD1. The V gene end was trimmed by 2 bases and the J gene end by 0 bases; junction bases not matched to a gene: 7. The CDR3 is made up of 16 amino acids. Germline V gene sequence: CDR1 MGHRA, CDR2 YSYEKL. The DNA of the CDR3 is TGCGCCAGCAGCCAACTTTTCAGGGGGAGCTCCTACGAGCAGTACTTC. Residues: CASSQLFRGSSYEQYF.

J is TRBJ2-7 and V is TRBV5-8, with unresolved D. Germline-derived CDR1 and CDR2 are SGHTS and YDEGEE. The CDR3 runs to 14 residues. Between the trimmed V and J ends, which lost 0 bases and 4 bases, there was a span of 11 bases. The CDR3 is CASSLGSVRYEQYF. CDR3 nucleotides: TGTGCCAGCAGCTTGGGCAGCGTAAGATACGAGCAGTACTTC.

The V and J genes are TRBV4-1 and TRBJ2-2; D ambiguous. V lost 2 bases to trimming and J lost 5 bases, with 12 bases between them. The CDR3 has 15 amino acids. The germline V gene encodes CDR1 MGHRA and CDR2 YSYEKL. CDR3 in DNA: TGCGCCAGCAGCCAATTGGGCAGAACGACCGGGGAGCTGTTTTTT. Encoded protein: CASSQLGRTTGELFF.

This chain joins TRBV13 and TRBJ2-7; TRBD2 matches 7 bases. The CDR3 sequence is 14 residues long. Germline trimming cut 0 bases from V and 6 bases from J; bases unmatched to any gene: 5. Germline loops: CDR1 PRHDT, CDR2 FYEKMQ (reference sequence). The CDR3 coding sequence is TGTGCCAGCAGCTTAGGGACTAGCTCTTCCGAGCAGTACTTC. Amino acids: CASSLGTSSSEQYF.

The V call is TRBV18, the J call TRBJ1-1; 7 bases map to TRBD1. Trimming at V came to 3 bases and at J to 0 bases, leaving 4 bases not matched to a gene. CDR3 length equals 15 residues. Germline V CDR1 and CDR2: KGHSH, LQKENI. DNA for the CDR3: TGTGCCAGCTCACCTCGGGACAGCCTGAACACTGAAGCTTTCTTT. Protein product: CASSPRDSLNTEAFF.

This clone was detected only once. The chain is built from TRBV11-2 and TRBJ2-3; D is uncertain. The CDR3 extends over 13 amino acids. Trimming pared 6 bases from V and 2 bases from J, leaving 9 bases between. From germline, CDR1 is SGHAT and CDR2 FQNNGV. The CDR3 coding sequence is TGTGCCAGCAGACTATCCTACACAGATACGCAGTATTTT. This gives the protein CASRLSYTDTQYF.

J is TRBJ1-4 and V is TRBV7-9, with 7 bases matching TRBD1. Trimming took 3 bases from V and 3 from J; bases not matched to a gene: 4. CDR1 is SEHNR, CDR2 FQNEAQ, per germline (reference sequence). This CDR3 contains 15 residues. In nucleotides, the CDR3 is TGTGCCAGCAGCTTTCAGGGGACAGCTAATGAAAAACTGTTTTTT. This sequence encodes CASSFQGTANEKLFF. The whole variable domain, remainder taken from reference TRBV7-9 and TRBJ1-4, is DTGVSQNPRHKITKRGQNVTFRCDPISEHNRLYWYRQTLGQGPEFLTYFQNEAQLEKSRLLSDRFSAERPKGSFSTLEIQRTEQGDSAMYLCASSFQGTANEKLFFGSGTQLSVL.

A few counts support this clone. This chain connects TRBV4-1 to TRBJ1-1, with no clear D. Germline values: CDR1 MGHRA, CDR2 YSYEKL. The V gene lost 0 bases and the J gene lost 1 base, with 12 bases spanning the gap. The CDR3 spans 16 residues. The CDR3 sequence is CASSQDLGSWNTEAFF. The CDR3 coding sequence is TGCGCCAGCAGCCAAGATCTGGGCTCTTGGAACACTGAAGCTTTCTTT.

CDR3 loop: CASSLAENNEQFF. CDR3 nucleotide sequence: TGTGCCAGCAGCTTGGCCGAGAACAATGAGCAGTTCTTC. The genes are TRBV5-4 and TRBJ2-1; D remains ambiguous. V lost 0 bases to trimming and J lost 5 bases, with 6 bases between them. Germline CDR1 is SGHNT and CDR2 is YYREEE (reference sequence). This CDR3 spans 13 amino acids. Drawing the rest from reference TRBV5-4 and TRBJ2-1, the complete variable domain is ETGVTQSPTHLIKTRGQQVTLRCSSQSGHNTVSWYQQALGQGPQFIFQYYREEENGRGNFPPRFSGLQFPNYSSELNVNALELDDSALYLCASSLAENNEQFFGPGTRLTVL.

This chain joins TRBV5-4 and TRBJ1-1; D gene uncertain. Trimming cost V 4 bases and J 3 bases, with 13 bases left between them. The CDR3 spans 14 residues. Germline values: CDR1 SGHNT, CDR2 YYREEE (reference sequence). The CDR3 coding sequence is TGTGCCAGCAGCCCGTCTGCGAGTTACACTGAAGCTTTCTTT. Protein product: CASSPSASYTEAFF.

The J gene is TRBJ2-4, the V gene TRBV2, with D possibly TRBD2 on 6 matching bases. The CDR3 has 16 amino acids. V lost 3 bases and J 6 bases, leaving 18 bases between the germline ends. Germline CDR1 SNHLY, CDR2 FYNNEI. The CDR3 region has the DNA TGTGCCAGCAGTGAGGGAGGACAACGAGGAATAAACATTCAGTACTTC. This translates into CASSEGGQRGINIQYF.

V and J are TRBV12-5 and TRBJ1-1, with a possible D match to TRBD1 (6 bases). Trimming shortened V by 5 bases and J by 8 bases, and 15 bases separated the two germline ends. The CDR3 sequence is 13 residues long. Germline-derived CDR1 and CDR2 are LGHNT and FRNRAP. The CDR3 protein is CASGPGTPKEAFF. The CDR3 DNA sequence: TGTGCTAGTGGTCCCGGGACACCCAAGGAAGCTTTCTTT.

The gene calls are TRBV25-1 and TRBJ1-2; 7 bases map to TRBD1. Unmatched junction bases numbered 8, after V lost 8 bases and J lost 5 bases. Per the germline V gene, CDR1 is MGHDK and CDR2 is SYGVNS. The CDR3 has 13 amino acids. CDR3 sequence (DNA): TGTGCCAGCGGCCACAGGGGTGGGTATGGCTACACCTTC. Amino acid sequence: CASGHRGGYGYTF.

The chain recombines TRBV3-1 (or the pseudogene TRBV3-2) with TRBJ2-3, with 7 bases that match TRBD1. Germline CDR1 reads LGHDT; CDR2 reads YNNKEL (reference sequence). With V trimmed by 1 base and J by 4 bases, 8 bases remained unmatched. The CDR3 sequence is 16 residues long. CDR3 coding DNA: TGTGCCAGCAGCCAAGTCCCGGGACAGCGATCAGATACGCAGTATTTT. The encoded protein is CASSQVPGQRSDTQYF.

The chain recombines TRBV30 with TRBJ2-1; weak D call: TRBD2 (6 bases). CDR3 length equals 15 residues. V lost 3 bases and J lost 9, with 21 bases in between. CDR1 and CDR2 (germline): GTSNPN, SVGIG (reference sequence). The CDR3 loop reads CAWSPGTSLVGEQFF. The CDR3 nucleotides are TGTGCCTGGAGCCCAGGAACTAGCCTGGTTGGTGAGCAGTTCTTC.

CDR3 amino acids: CASSREGLRDTQYF. The CDR3 DNA reads as TGTGCCAGTAGTCGGGAGGGCCTACGAGATACGCAGTATTTT. The chain links TRBV19 to TRBJ2-3; 8 nucleotides line up with TRBD2. The germline V gene encodes CDR1 LNHDA and CDR2 SQIVND (reference sequence). The CDR3 covers 14 residues. V gave up 5 bases and J gave up 5 bases; unmatched junction bases: 6.

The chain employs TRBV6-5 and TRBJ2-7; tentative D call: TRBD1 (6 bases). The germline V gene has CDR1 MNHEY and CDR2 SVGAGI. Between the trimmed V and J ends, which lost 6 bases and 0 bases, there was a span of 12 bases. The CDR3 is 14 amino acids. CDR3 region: CASSLGTLSYEQYF. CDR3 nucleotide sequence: TGTGCCAGCAGCCTCGGGACACTCTCCTACGAGCAGTACTTC.

This CDR3 reads CSVVGGTNEKLFF. CDR3 nucleotide sequence: TGCAGCGTTGTCGGAGGGACTAATGAAAAACTGTTTTTT. The V and J genes are TRBV29-1 and TRBJ1-4, with unresolved D. The germline gives CDR1 SQVTM, CDR2 ANQGSEA. This CDR3 contains 13 residues. Trimming took 4 bases from V and 2 from J, leaving 8 bases between them.

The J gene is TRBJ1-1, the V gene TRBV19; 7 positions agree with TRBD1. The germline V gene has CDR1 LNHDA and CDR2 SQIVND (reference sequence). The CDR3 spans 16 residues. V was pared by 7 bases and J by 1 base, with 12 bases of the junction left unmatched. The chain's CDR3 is CASTPTGTLANTEAFF. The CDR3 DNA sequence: TGTGCCAGTACCCCGACAGGGACCTTGGCGAACACTGAAGCTTTCTTT. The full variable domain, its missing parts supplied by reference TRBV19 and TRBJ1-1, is DGGITQSPKYLFRKEGQNVTLSCEQNLNHDAMYWYRQDPGQGLRLIYYSQIVNDFQKGDIAEGYSVSREKKESFPLTVTSAQKNPTAFYLCASTPTGTLANTEAFFGQGTRLTVV.

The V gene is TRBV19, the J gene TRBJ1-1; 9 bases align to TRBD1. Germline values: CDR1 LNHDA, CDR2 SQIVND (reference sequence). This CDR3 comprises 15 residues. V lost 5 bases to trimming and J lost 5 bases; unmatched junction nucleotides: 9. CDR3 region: CASSLRQGGRTEAFF. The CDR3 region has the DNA TGTGCCAGTAGTCTTCGACAGGGGGGAAGAACTGAAGCTTTCTTT. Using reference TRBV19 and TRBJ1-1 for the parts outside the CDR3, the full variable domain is DGGITQSPKYLFRKEGQNVTLSCEQNLNHDAMYWYRQDPGQGLRLIYYSQIVNDFQKGDIAEGYSVSREKKESFPLTVTSAQKNPTAFYLCASSLRQGGRTEAFFGQGTRLTVV.

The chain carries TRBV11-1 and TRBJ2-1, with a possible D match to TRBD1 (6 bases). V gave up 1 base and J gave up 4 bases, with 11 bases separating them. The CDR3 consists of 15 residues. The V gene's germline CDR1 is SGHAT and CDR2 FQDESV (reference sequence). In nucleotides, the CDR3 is TGTGCCAGCAGCTTAGATACTGGACAGTACAATGAGCAGTTCTTC. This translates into CASSLDTGQYNEQFF.

The CDR3, as DNA: TGCGCCAGCAGCTTCCGGGACAGGGGGCTCTATCGATTGGCGCAACCGTACAATGAGCAGTTCTTC. Its protein product is CASSFRDRGLYRLAQPYNEQFF. This chain connects TRBV5-1 to TRBJ2-1; 12 nucleotides agree with TRBD1. Trimming took 2 bases from V and 4 from J; bases not matched to a gene: 22. Germline V CDR1 and CDR2: SGHRS, YFSETQ. The CDR3 spans 22 residues.

The CDR3 loop reads CASSLGALGALHGYTF. As DNA, the CDR3 is TGTGCCAGCAGCTTAGGGGCCCTGGGGGCGCTTCATGGCTACACCTTC. This chain connects TRBV7-2 to TRBJ1-2; perhaps TRBD1 as D (6 bases). The CDR3 sequence is 16 residues long. Trimming pared 1 base from V and 6 bases from J, leaving 18 bases between. Per germline, CDR1 SGHTA and CDR2 FQGNSA.

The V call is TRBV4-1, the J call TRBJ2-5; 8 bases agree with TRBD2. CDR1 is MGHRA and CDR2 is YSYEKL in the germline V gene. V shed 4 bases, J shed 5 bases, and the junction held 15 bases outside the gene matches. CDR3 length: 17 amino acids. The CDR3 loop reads CASSPTAQPSGRETQYF. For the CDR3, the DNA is TGCGCCAGCAGCCCGACAGCGCAACCTAGCGGGCGTGAGACCCAGTACTTC.